A single sample is the source of the 9 T cell receptor beta chains below, sequenced in a study of cytomegalovirus exposure and HLA in healthy donors. Primers for the PCR totalled 60 Vbeta and 13 Jbeta. Clones were read by immunoSEQ multiplex PCR, and TCRdb kept only the in-frame ones, dropping some. The sample carries roughly 36,000 clones, around 70% recorded once. Sequenced material: PBMCs. The receptor set was obtained from a man aged 25-40 years in good health and CMV-seronegative.

This clone was recorded only once. The rearrangement links TRBV7-9 to TRBJ2-5, with D possibly being TRBD2 (6 bases). This CDR3 is 17 amino acids long. The V gene lost 2 bases and the J gene lost 4 bases, with 20 bases spanning the gap. Germline CDR1 reads SEHNR; CDR2 reads FQNEAQ (reference sequence). CDR3 loop: CASSLYIVGGRRETQYF. In nucleotides, the CDR3 is TGTGCCAGCAGCTTATATATCGTGGGAGGACGGAGAGAGACCCAGTACTTC.

The CDR3 reads CASSFSEAVNYGYTF. Written as DNA, the CDR3 is TGTGCCAGCAGTTTCAGCGAGGCCGTGAACTATGGCTACACCTTC. V is TRBV7-9 and J is TRBJ1-2, with no clear D. Deletions cut 6 bases from V and 2 bases from J, with 16 bases between. The CDR3 is 15 amino acids. Looked up from germline, CDR1 is SEHNR and CDR2 is FQNEAQ (reference sequence).

The chain uses TRBV27 and TRBJ1-6, with no clear D. This CDR3 contains 13 residues. V shed 8 bases and J shed 10 bases, with 15 bases lying between them. CDR1 MNHEY and CDR2 SMNVEV come from the germline V gene (reference sequence). The DNA for the CDR3 is TGTGCCAGCCCCCCTCGGGTCGGATCACCCCTCCACTTT. This codes for CASPPRVGSPLHF.

The chain couples TRBV10-2 to TRBJ1-5; D is ambiguous. The CDR3 has 15 amino acids. Germline lookup yields CDR1 WSHSY and CDR2 SAAADI. The germline V and J ends were trimmed by 8 bases and 2 bases, with 16 bases remaining between them. The CDR3 sequence is CASQRGIGGNQPQHF. The CDR3 DNA reads TGCGCCAGCCAACGCGGGATAGGTGGCAATCAGCCCCAGCATTTT.

The rearrangement uses TRBV30 and TRBJ1-4; 7 nucleotides align to TRBD1. CDR3 length equals 14 residues. The trim removed 2 bases at V and 5 bases at J, leaving 5 bases unmatched. Germline CDR1 is GTSNPN and CDR2 is SVGIG (reference sequence). The CDR3 here is CAWSPDRANEKLFF. The CDR3, as DNA: TGTGCCTGGAGTCCAGACAGGGCAAATGAAAAACTGTTTTTT.

The sample holds a few counts of this clone. The chain recombines TRBV5-1 with TRBJ1-1; 9 bases are shared with TRBD1. V was pared by 4 bases and J by 4 bases, with 5 bases of the junction left unmatched. Germline V gene sequence: CDR1 SGHRS, CDR2 YFSETQ. This CDR3 is 14 amino acids long. The CDR3 sequence: CASSRGQGATEAFF. The CDR3, as DNA: TGCGCCAGCAGCAGGGGACAGGGAGCCACTGAAGCTTTCTTT.

The chain has TRBV6-5 and TRBJ2-2, with a tentative D call TRBD1 (6 bases). This CDR3 is built from 15 residues. V lost 2 bases to trimming and J lost 8 bases, with 15 bases between them. CDR1 MNHEY and CDR2 SVGAGI come from the germline V gene. The CDR3 sequence: CASSYTTLQGGELFF. As DNA, the CDR3 is TGTGCCAGCAGTTACACGACTCTACAGGGTGGGGAGCTGTTTTTT.

The chain joins TRBV5-1 to TRBJ2-1, with D tentatively TRBD2 (5 bases). Germline V lookup: CDR1 SGHRS, CDR2 YFSETQ. V was pared by 7 bases and J by 7 bases, with 12 bases between. This CDR3 comprises 12 residues. CDR3 sequence: CASGSNSNEQFF. In nucleotides, the CDR3 is TGCGCCAGCGGGAGCAACTCGAATGAGCAGTTCTTC.

This chain uses TRBV5-1 with TRBJ2-3; 10 bases line up with TRBD2. The CDR3 covers 14 residues. Trimming removed 9 bases from V and 6 bases from J; junction bases left unmatched: 10. Looked up from germline, CDR1 is SGHRS and CDR2 is YFSETQ. The CDR3, as DNA: TGCGCCACCAAAAAAGGGACTAGCGCGGATACGCAGTATTTT. It translates to CATKKGTSADTQYF.